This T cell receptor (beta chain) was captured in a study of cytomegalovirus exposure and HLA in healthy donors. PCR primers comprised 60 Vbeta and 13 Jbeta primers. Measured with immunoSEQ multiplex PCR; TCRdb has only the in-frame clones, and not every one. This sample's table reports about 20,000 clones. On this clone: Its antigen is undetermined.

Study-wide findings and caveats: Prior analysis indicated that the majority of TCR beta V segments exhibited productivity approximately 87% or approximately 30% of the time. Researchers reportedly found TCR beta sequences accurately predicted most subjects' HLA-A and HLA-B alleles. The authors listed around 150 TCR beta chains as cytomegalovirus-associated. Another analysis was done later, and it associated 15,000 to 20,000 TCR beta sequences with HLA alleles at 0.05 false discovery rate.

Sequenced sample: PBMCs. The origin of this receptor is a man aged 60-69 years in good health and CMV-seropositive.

In DNA form, the CDR3 reads TGCGCCAGCAGCTCAGGACTAGCGGGAGGGCAAGAGACCCAGTACTTC. It yields the protein CASSSGLAGGQETQYF. The chain couples TRBV5-1 to TRBJ2-5; 15 nucleotides match TRBD2. The germline gives CDR1 SGHRS, CDR2 YFSETQ. Unmatched junction bases numbered 2, after V lost 3 bases and J lost 2 bases. The CDR3 loop spans 16 amino acids.